This T cell receptor beta chain was recorded in a study of OX40 agonist ivuxolimab in advanced cancers. Overall study results and limits: Low normalized T-cell clonal expansion was also seen in some nonresponders. In general, CD8+ T cells held more expanded clones than CD4+ did, on average. Specificity for antigen went undetermined in the expanded peripheral T cells.

This CDR3 is built from 16 residues. In germline, CDR1 is LNHDA, CDR2 SQIVND (reference sequence). Between the trimmed V and J ends, which lost 6 bases and 7 bases, there was a span of 22 bases. Sampling of blood occurred at baseline, cycle 4 day 1, and cycle 7 day 1. Method: immunoSEQ multiplex PCR; TCRdb's copy keeps in-frame clones and lacks some. The sample has fewer than 45,000 clones, roughly 82% seen once; the top ten hold roughly 2.2%. In regard to this clone: The antigen is undetermined.

This TCR was recovered from an adult with an advanced solid tumor such as melanoma, head and neck, liver or kidney cancer. The sequencing used CD4+ or CD8+ T cells sorted from blood, collected in a trial of the OX40 agonist ivuxolimab. The rearrangement joins TRBV19 to TRBJ1-5, with a tentative D call TRBD1 (5 bases). The CDR3: CASRPGGRVGGQPQHF. CDR3 bases: TGTGCCAGTAGACCCGGAGGCAGGGTGGGAGGCCAGCCCCAGCATTTT.